Following are 27 T cell receptor beta chains from one sample sequenced in a study of T cell clonality in common variable immunodeficiency. Assay: immunoSEQ multiplex PCR; the TCRdb copy retains only in-frame clones and omits some. The specimen gives some 52,000 clones without singletons; the ten biggest hold 3% to 3.5%. Sequencing was carried out using peripheral blood mononuclear cells. Every receptor here comes from a person between 18 and 75 years old in good health.

This clone was observed at least ten times. Read coverage stops 3 residues before the CDR3 terminus; the germline J gene supplies the remainder. The rearrangement joins TRBV7-8 to TRBJ2-1, with D uncertain. The germline CDR1 and CDR2 sequences are SGHVS and FQNEAQ. V shed 2 bases and J shed 4 bases, with 9 bases lying between them. This CDR3 spans 14 amino acids. Here the CDR3 reads CASSLPGQYNEQFF. CDR3 DNA, as far as it was read: TGTGCCAGCAGCTTACCGGGTCAGTACAATGAG.

This clone appeared many times. The CDR3 goes on 3 residues after the read ends, and that part is filled in from the germline J gene. V usage is TRBV19 and J usage is TRBJ2-7; 10 nucleotides line up with TRBD1. The germline CDR1 and CDR2 sequences are LNHDA and SQIVND (reference sequence). Trimming cost V 7 bases and J 4 bases; bases outside gene matches: 7. The CDR3 sequence is 14 residues long. CDR3 DNA, as far as it was read: TGTGCCAGTACCGCGGGGACAGGGGTTTACGAG. Protein sequence: CASTAGTGVYE. The complete CDR3 protein is CASTAGTGVYEQYF.

This clone has at least ten counts. The read falls 3 residues short of the CDR3 end, and the missing part is taken from the germline J gene. The chain combines TRBV7-2 with TRBJ2-7, with D perhaps matching TRBD2 (6 bases). The germline V gene has CDR1 SGHTA and CDR2 FQGNSA. V was clipped by 4 bases and J by 5 bases, with 15 bases between them. The CDR3 is 14 amino acids. CDR3 sequence reads: CASSSGGSVHEQYF. The CDR3 bases that were read are TGTGCCAGCAGCTCAGGAGGGTCGGTCCACGAG.

This clone was seen ten or more times. The read falls 3 residues short of the CDR3 end, and the missing part is taken from the germline J gene. The rearrangement joins TRBV6-2 or TRBV6-3 to TRBJ2-2; TRBD2 might be the D (5 bases). Trimming stripped 2 bases from V and 5 bases from J, with 9 bases between. The CDR3 runs 14 residues. Germline V gene sequence: CDR1 MNHEY, CDR2 SVGEGT. The DNA read from the CDR3 is TGTGCCAGCAGTTACATCACGGGGACCGGGGAG. Protein product: CASSYITGTGE. The full CDR3 reads CASSYITGTGELFF.

The sample holds many counts of this clone. The CDR3 extends 3 residues past the end of the read, so its final part is completed from the germline J gene. V gene TRBV6-2 or TRBV6-3 combines with J gene TRBJ2-2, with D uncertain. Per the germline V gene, CDR1 is MNHEY and CDR2 is SVGEGT. V lost 3 bases, J lost 7 bases, and 3 bases lay in between. The CDR3 is 11 residues long. This CDR3 reads CASSYNGELFF. The part of the CDR3 DNA that was read is TGTGCCAGCAGTTATAACGGGGAG.

This clone was observed at least ten times. The CDR3 goes on 3 residues after the read ends, and that part is filled in from the germline J gene. The V and J genes are TRBV18 and TRBJ1-6; 7 bases agree with TRBD1. CDR1 and CDR2 from the germline V gene are KGHSH and LQKENI. V shed 5 bases, J shed 7 bases, and the junction held 14 bases outside the gene matches. The CDR3 is 17 residues long. The part of the CDR3 DNA that was read is TGTGCCAGCTCAATTCTACCCTCCGGGACAGACAATTCACCC. Amino acid sequence: CASSILPSGTDNSP. The full CDR3 protein reads CASSILPSGTDNSPLHF.

This clone was picked up many times. The observed sequence ends 3 residues before the CDR3 terminus, with the missing tail filled in from the germline J gene. The chain has TRBV10-1 and TRBJ1-2; unclear D gene. Trimming took 1 base from V and 7 from J, leaving 10 bases between them. Germline V gene sequence: CDR1 WNHNN, CDR2 SYGVQD (reference sequence). This CDR3 spans 13 amino acids. CDR3 sequence: CASSEWRVGGYTF. The covered CDR3 bases are TGCGCCAGCAGTGAGTGGCGGGTTGGTGGC.

This clone was counted ten times or more. The DNA ends 3 residues before the CDR3 does, and the rest of the CDR3 is filled in from the germline J gene. V usage is TRBV20-1 and J usage is TRBJ2-1; TRBD1 aligns across 9 bases. The ends lost 1 base at V and 9 bases at J; junction bases unmatched: 10. Germline V CDR1 and CDR2: DFQATT, SNEGSKA (reference sequence). This CDR3 has 15 residues. The CDR3 spells CSARGRGDREREQFF. The CDR3 bases that were read are TGCAGTGCTAGAGGCAGGGGGGACAGGGAGCGTGAG.

This clone was found a few times. The CDR3 end lies 3 residues beyond the end of the read and is filled in from the germline J gene. This chain uses TRBV20-1 with TRBJ2-1; 13 bases line up with TRBD2. Germline V gene data show CDR1 as DFQATT and CDR2 as SNEGSKA (reference sequence). The CDR3 extends over 16 amino acids. V lost 5 bases, J lost 0 bases, and 4 bases stayed unmatched. CDR3 DNA, as far as it was read: TGCAGTGCTCGGACTAGCGGGAGATTCTCCTACAATGAG. As protein: CSARTSGRFSYNE. The whole CDR3 sequence is CSARTSGRFSYNEQFF.

This clone was detected ten times or more. Sequencing ends 3 residues short of the CDR3 end; the germline J gene provides the rest. The V gene is TRBV18, the J gene TRBJ2-3, with TRBD1 matching 9 bases. The CDR3 loop spans 14 amino acids. Germline CDR1 and CDR2: KGHSH and LQKENI. V lost 2 bases, J lost 4 bases, and 1 base stayed unmatched. The CDR3 loop is CASSPRQGADTQYF. The covered CDR3 bases are TGTGCCAGCTCACCAAGACAGGGGGCAGATACG.

The table lists this clone with many counts. Sequencing ends 3 residues short of the CDR3 end; the germline J gene provides the rest. V gene TRBV5-1 combines with J gene TRBJ2-2, with TRBD1 matching over 7 bases. The V gene's germline CDR1 is SGHRS and CDR2 YFSETQ. The CDR3 runs 14 residues. V was pared by 3 bases and J by 4 bases, with 3 bases of the junction left unmatched. CDR3 DNA (partial): TGCGCCAGCAGCTCACAGGGGACCACCGGGGAG. It is translated as CASSSQGTTGE. The complete CDR3 reads CASSSQGTTGELFF.

This clone was recorded at least ten times. The CDR3 sequence: CSATQRGNPTDTQYF. The sequenced CDR3 bases are TGCAGTGCCACACAACGGGGGAACCCCACAGATACG. V gene TRBV20-1 combines with J gene TRBJ2-3; D perhaps matches TRBD2 (6 bases). The read halts 3 residues ahead of the CDR3 end, with the missing end drawn from the germline J gene. CDR1 and CDR2 from the germline V gene are DFQATT and SNEGSKA (reference sequence). The CDR3 has 15 amino acids. V shed 6 bases and J shed 2 bases, with 18 bases lying between them.

The sample holds many counts of this clone. The read comes to an end 3 residues before the CDR3 does, leaving the germline J gene to fill in the end. This chain links TRBV20-1 with TRBJ2-5; 9 bases align to TRBD2. CDR3 size: 15 residues. The germline V gene encodes CDR1 DFQATT and CDR2 SNEGSKA (reference sequence). J gave up 1 base and V 3 bases, and 6 bases lay outside the gene matches. Partial CDR3 DNA: TGCAGTGCTAGGATAGCGGGAGTTCGCCAAGAGACC. It encodes CSARIAGVRQET. In full, the CDR3 reads CSARIAGVRQETQYF.

This clone was counted many times. The observed sequence ends 3 residues before the CDR3 terminus, with the missing tail filled in from the germline J gene. V and J are TRBV5-1 and TRBJ2-7, with TRBD1 matching over 8 bases. Germline-derived CDR1 and CDR2 are SGHRS and YFSETQ. The length of the CDR3 is 16 residues. Unmatched junction bases numbered 11, after V lost 1 base and J lost 5 bases. The CDR3 reads CASSLLPGQGANEQYF. Partial CDR3 DNA: TGCGCCAGCAGCTTGCTTCCGGGGCAGGGGGCGAACGAG.

This clone was seen repeatedly, ten times or more. The missing CDR3 end, 3 residues past where the read stops, is filled in from the germline J gene. The V gene is TRBV20-1, the J gene TRBJ2-1; 9 bases fit TRBD2. Per the germline V gene, CDR1 is DFQATT and CDR2 is SNEGSKA (reference sequence). CDR3 length: 16 amino acids. V was pared by 1 base and J by 4 bases, with 8 bases of the junction left unmatched. The covered CDR3 bases are TGCAGTGCTAGAGTCTTTAGCGGGAGAAGGTACAATGAG. Encoded protein: CSARVFSGRRYNE. The CDR3 in full is CSARVFSGRRYNEQFF.

This clone was found many times. The read is 3 residues too short to cover the CDR3 end, so that end is filled in from the germline J gene. The sample has other DNA sequences that encode this CDR3 too. The rearrangement uses TRBV5-6 and TRBJ1-1, with D perhaps TRBD1 (5 bases). Trimming left V 0 bases short and J 6 bases short, with 9 bases between. Germline V gene data show CDR1 as SGHDT and CDR2 as YYEEEE. This CDR3 is 13 amino acids long. The DNA read from the CDR3 is TGTGCCAGCAGCTTGGTTGGAGGGGCTGAA. It translates to CASSLVGGAE. The entire CDR3 protein is CASSLVGGAEAFF.

This clone was seen repeatedly, ten times or more. Read coverage stops 3 residues before the CDR3 terminus; the germline J gene supplies the remainder. This chain uses TRBV20-1 with TRBJ2-7, with TRBD1 identical over 7 bases. The CDR3 covers 12 residues. The germline V gene encodes CDR1 DFQATT and CDR2 SNEGSKA (reference sequence). V shed 6 bases and J 6 bases; nucleotides not matched to a gene: 8. The CDR3 DNA, read in part, is TGCAGTGCCCTGACAGGGCCCGGCGAG. This gives the protein CSALTGPGE. The whole CDR3 region reads CSALTGPGEQYF.

This clone was counted ten times or more. The read is 3 residues too short to cover the CDR3 end, so that end is filled in from the germline J gene. The gene calls are TRBV30 and TRBJ1-4; D is undetermined. The CDR3 is 19 residues long. V lost 0 bases to trimming and J lost 0 bases, with 20 bases between them. Germline CDR1 reads GTSNPN; CDR2 reads SVGIG (reference sequence). The CDR3 loop is CAWSVPGPGWKTTNEKLFF. The DNA read from the CDR3 is TGTGCCTGGAGTGTACCAGGCCCGGGGTGGAAAACAACTAATGAAAAA.

This clone was seen at least ten times. CDR3 region: CASSIDGAYLTKNIQYF. Incomplete CDR3 DNA: TGTGCCAGTAGTATAGATGGGGCATACCTAACCAAAAACATT. V gene TRBV19 combines with J gene TRBJ2-4; TRBD1 might be the D (5 bases). The read stops 3 residues short of the end of the CDR3; the missing end is completed from the germline J gene. Germline V gene lookup returns CDR1 LNHDA and CDR2 SQIVND (reference sequence). This CDR3 is 17 amino acids long. Trimming cost V 0 bases and J 2 bases, with 14 bases left between them.

This clone was detected many times. Read data end 3 residues before the CDR3 end; the end is taken from the germline J gene. The V gene is TRBV5-4, the J gene TRBJ2-7, with 9 bases identical to TRBD2. Trimming removed 2 bases from V and 2 bases from J; junction bases left unmatched: 5. CDR1 SGHNT and CDR2 YYREEE come from the germline V gene (reference sequence). The CDR3 loop spans 15 amino acids. The CDR3 is CASSFLAGAPYEQYF. The CDR3 bases that were read are TGTGCCAGCAGCTTCTTAGCGGGAGCCCCCTACGAG.

This clone occurred many times. The DNA ends 3 residues before the CDR3 does, and the rest of the CDR3 is filled in from the germline J gene. The genes are TRBV12-3 or TRBV12-4 and TRBJ2-7; 11 bases fit TRBD2. V gave up 7 bases and J gave up 3 bases; unmatched junction bases: 2. The CDR3 is 13 residues long. CDR3 bases read: TGTGCCAGCACGGGGACTAGCGGCTACGAG. Amino acid sequence: CASTGTSGYE. The full CDR3 reads CASTGTSGYEQYF.

This clone was picked up many times. The read terminates 3 residues ahead of where the CDR3 ends, so the germline J gene completes it. The V gene is TRBV30, the J gene TRBJ2-3; possible D gene TRBD2, 5 bases. In germline, CDR1 is GTSNPN, CDR2 SVGIG (reference sequence). CDR3 size: 16 residues. The V gene lost 4 bases and the J gene lost 0 bases, with 17 bases spanning the gap. Partial CDR3 DNA: TGTGCCTGGACCCCGACCGAGCGGTTTAGCACAGATACG. Its protein product is CAWTPTERFSTDT. The entire CDR3 protein is CAWTPTERFSTDTQYF. Supplemented by reference TRBV30 and TRBJ2-3, the full variable domain reads SQTIHQWPATLVQPVGSPLSLECTVEGTSNPNLYWYRQAAGRGLQLLFYSVGIGQISSEVPQNLSASRPQDRQFILSSKKLLLSDSGFYLCAWTPTERFSTDTQYFGPGTRLTVL.

In this sample, this clone turned up a few times. Possible read error: a much larger clone is one base away. The CDR3 end lies 3 residues beyond the end of the read and is filled in from the germline J gene. The V call is TRBV18, the J call TRBJ2-3; 9 bases are a match to TRBD2. The CDR3 runs to 16 residues. CDR1 is KGHSH and CDR2 is LQKENI in the germline V gene. CDR3 bases read: TGTGCCAGCTCCCAAGATACTAGCGGGTCGCAAGAGACG. This codes for CASSQDTSGSQET. The CDR3 in full is CASSQDTSGSQETQYF.

About this clone: The read comes to an end 3 residues before the CDR3 does, leaving the germline J gene to fill in the end. J is TRBJ1-2 and V is TRBV30; no clear D gene. The CDR3 contains 13 residues. The germline V gene has CDR1 GTSNPN and CDR2 SVGIG (reference sequence). CDR3 sequence: CAWSFLAGVIYTF. CDR3 DNA, as far as it was read: TGTGCCTGGAGTTTCTTAGCGGGAGTAATC.

This clone was seen a handful of times. Read sequence stops 3 residues before the CDR3 end, and the germline J gene provides the missing end. The chain uses TRBV2 and TRBJ1-5, with 9 bases identical to TRBD1. Losses at the gene ends were 6 bases for V and 4 bases for J; bases not matched to a gene: 4. Per the germline V gene, CDR1 is SNHLY and CDR2 is FYNNEI. CDR3 length equals 14 residues. CDR3 bases read: TGTGCCAGCAGCCGGACAGGGGAGAATCAGCCC. Its protein is CASSRTGENQP. The entire CDR3 sequence reads CASSRTGENQPQHF.

This clone has ten or more counts. The missing CDR3 end, 3 residues past where the read stops, is filled in from the germline J gene. The rearrangement links TRBV18 to TRBJ2-5, with TRBD2 matching over 14 bases. CDR1 and CDR2 (germline): KGHSH, LQKENI. This CDR3 has 15 residues. Trimming removed 2 bases from V and 5 bases from J; junction bases left unmatched: 1. The CDR3 bases that were read are TGTGCCAGCTCACCAGGGACTAGCGGGAGTGAGACC. Protein: CASSPGTSGSET. The entire CDR3 sequence reads CASSPGTSGSETQYF.

This clone was seen ten or more times. The read finishes 3 residues shy of the CDR3 end, and the germline J gene is used to complete it. The V call is TRBV5-6, the J call TRBJ2-5; 7 bases align to TRBD1. Trimming cost V 4 bases and J 5 bases; bases outside gene matches: 11. The germline V gene encodes CDR1 SGHDT and CDR2 YYEEEE. CDR3 length equals 15 residues. The CDR3 is CASSELDRVKETQYF. Partial CDR3 DNA: TGTGCCAGCAGCGAGCTTGACAGGGTAAAGGAGACC.